This T cell receptor (beta chain) was recovered during a study of cytomegalovirus exposure and HLA in healthy donors. As for the study in general: HLA-typed donors were the source of roughly 80 million unique TCRs held in an early data release. Researchers found that just over 80% of 300 to 450 genotyped donors fell within the Caucasian-associated ancestry cluster.

Study results and caveats: Some public TCRs appeared in many individuals, while most sequences were rare.

This PCR relied on a set of 60 Vbeta primers and 13 Jbeta primers. TCRdb keeps only in-frame clones here, not all; method: immunoSEQ multiplex PCR. Seen here are fewer than 200,000 clones, over 70% observed once, and the top ten hold 5% to 7%. V shed 4 bases and J shed 8 bases, with 18 bases lying between them. Per the germline V gene, CDR1 is LNHDA and CDR2 is SQIVND (reference sequence). The CDR3 contains 15 residues. As concerns this clone: Its matching antigen is unknown.

This clonotype was obtained from a man aged 35-49 years in good health and CMV-seronegative. V gene TRBV19 combines with J gene TRBJ2-1, with D possibly being TRBD2 (5 bases). The sequenced sample was PBMCs. In nucleotides, the CDR3 is TGTGCCAGTAGTAGAGGTAGCGCCCGCAGCGATGAGCAGTTCTTC. As protein: CASSRGSARSDEQFF.